What follows describes a single TCR beta chain. Antigen specificity is unknown. Germline lookup yields CDR1 SGHAT and CDR2 FQDESV (reference sequence). The CDR3 has 17 amino acids. Trimming took 0 bases from V and 9 from J; bases not matched to a gene: 14. Primers for the PCR totalled 60 Vbeta and 13 Jbeta. Method: immunoSEQ multiplex PCR; TCRdb's copy keeps in-frame clones and lacks some. Among 95,000 to 150,000 clones listed, 83% were seen once. This entry belongs to a study of cytomegalovirus exposure and HLA in healthy donors. Study conclusions and caveats: Clonal expansion, a later analysis showed, was greater in HLA-associated TCR beta chains than in equally common others.

The chain employs TRBV11-1 and TRBJ2-1; 7 bases fit TRBD1. The sample taken for sequencing was PBMCs. This clonotype originated in a young man in good health and CMV-seropositive. CDR3 residues: CASSLAQTGYNGGEQFF. CDR3 nucleotides: TGTGCCAGCAGCTTAGCCCAGACAGGGTATAATGGCGGTGAGCAGTTCTTC.